One and the same sample provided the 19 T cell receptor beta chains below, sequenced in a study of cytomegalovirus exposure and HLA in healthy donors. Both 60 Vbeta primers and 13 Jbeta primers went into the PCR. Some clones are missing from TCRdb's copy, which holds only in-frame ones; the method was immunoSEQ multiplex PCR. Listed are 74,000 or so clones; approximately 1.6% falls within the top ten. The specimen sequenced was PBMCs. These receptor sequences come from a woman aged 55-69 years in good health and CMV-seronegative.

The chain is built from TRBV5-4 and TRBJ2-5, with 8 positions matching TRBD1. The last part of the DNA fits TRBJ2-7 better; the J call may be wrong. Per the germline V gene, CDR1 is SGHNT and CDR2 is YYREEE (reference sequence). The CDR3 consists of 16 residues. This CDR3 is CASIAPNRGSEAEQYF. CDR3 DNA: TGTGCCAGCATCGCTCCAAACAGGGGGAGCGAAGCCGAGCAGTACTTC.

This chain joins TRBV15 and TRBJ1-4; 7 bases align to TRBD1. CDR3 length: 14 amino acids. The germline gives CDR1 LNHNV, CDR2 YYDKDF (reference sequence). The ends lost 2 bases at V and 5 bases at J; junction bases unmatched: 2. The CDR3 DNA is TGTGCCACCAGCAGACAGGGGGTGAATGAAAAACTGTTTTTT. This encodes CATSRQGVNEKLFF.

This rearrangement joins TRBV6-5 to TRBJ2-1; 9 bases fit TRBD2. After removal of 0 bases from V and 6 bases from J, the junction contained 3 bases not matched to a gene. The CDR3 covers 15 residues. The germline V gene has CDR1 MNHEY and CDR2 SVGAGI. The CDR3 DNA is TGTGCCAGCAGTTACTCGAGGCGGGGGGGCAATGAGCAGTTCTTC. It specifies CASSYSRRGGNEQFF.

The rearrangement links TRBV28 to TRBJ1-4, with 9 bases lining up with TRBD1. CDR3 size: 16 residues. Germline lookup yields CDR1 MDHEN and CDR2 SYDVKM. Trimming at V came to 2 bases and at J to 7 bases, leaving 8 bases not matched to a gene. The CDR3 here is CASSLGGQGLGEKLFF. In DNA, the CDR3 is TGTGCCAGCAGTTTAGGGGGACAGGGCCTGGGTGAAAAACTGTTTTTT.

The V and J genes are TRBV27 and TRBJ2-7, with 9 bases lining up with TRBD1. The CDR3 totals 15 residues. Germline V gives CDR1 MNHEY, CDR2 SMNVEV (reference sequence). Germline trimming cut 0 bases from V and 4 bases from J; bases unmatched to any gene: 4. This CDR3 reads CASSLSRQGDYEQYF. CDR3 sequence (DNA): TGTGCCAGCAGTTTATCGAGACAGGGGGATTACGAGCAGTACTTC.

V is TRBV11-3 and J is TRBJ2-1, with D perhaps TRBD2 (5 bases). The germline CDR1 and CDR2 sequences are SGHNT and YENEEA. CDR3 length equals 15 residues. With 4 bases removed from V and 5 bases from J, the gap between germline ends came to 15 bases. CDR3 in DNA: TGTGCCAGCAGCTACGAACTAGGAGCCAACAATGAGCAGTTCTTC. Protein product: CASSYELGANNEQFF.

Regarding this clone: At one end, the junction sequence differs from germline, possibly due to a read error. Other DNA sequences in this sample translate to the same CDR3. The V gene is TRBV6-5, the J gene TRBJ1-3; D ambiguous. This CDR3 is built from 14 residues. The germline gives CDR1 MNHEY, CDR2 SVGAGI. The CDR3 loop is CASRRESSGNTIYF. CDR3 sequence (DNA): TGCGCCAGCAGGAGAGAAAGCTCTGGAAACACCATATATTTT.

V gene TRBV7-9 combines with J gene TRBJ1-1; weak D call: TRBD1 (6 bases). V shed 2 bases and J shed 7 bases, with 20 bases lying between them. The CDR3 has 16 amino acids. Per the germline V gene, CDR1 is SEHNR and CDR2 is FQNEAQ (reference sequence). This chain's CDR3 is CASSLPLEGEGGEAFF. CDR3 DNA sequence: TGTGCCAGCAGCTTACCTCTTGAGGGGGAAGGCGGTGAAGCTTTCTTT.

The V gene is TRBV28, the J gene TRBJ2-7; weak D call: TRBD1 (6 bases). The CDR3 loop spans 15 amino acids. V lost 6 bases to trimming and J lost 2 bases, with 17 bases between them. Looked up from germline, CDR1 is MDHEN and CDR2 is SYDVKM. The CDR3 DNA reads TGTGCCAGCAGGACAGGCGGTTCAGGGACCTACGAGCAGTACTTC. It codes for CASRTGGSGTYEQYF.

The V call is TRBV29-1, the J call TRBJ2-5; 12 nucleotides align to TRBD1. This CDR3 spans 16 amino acids. V trimming: 6 bases; J trimming: 5 bases; junction bases outside the gene matches: 13. Germline V gene sequence: CDR1 SQVTM, CDR2 ANQGSEA. The CDR3 loop reads CSVDSPGTGGRETQYF. In DNA form, the CDR3 reads TGCAGCGTCGATAGCCCCGGGACAGGGGGCAGGGAGACCCAGTACTTC.

The chain carries TRBV15 and TRBJ1-1; D call uncertain. The germline gives CDR1 LNHNV, CDR2 YYDKDF (reference sequence). Trimming cost V 0 bases and J 7 bases, with 9 bases left between them. The CDR3 spans 13 residues. In nucleotides, the CDR3 is TGTGCCACCAGCAGAGAAGCCGGGATTGAAGCTTTCTTT. Protein product: CATSREAGIEAFF.

The chain uses TRBV5-1 and TRBJ2-3; TRBD2 agrees at 7 bases. CDR1 and CDR2 (germline): SGHRS, YFSETQ. Trimming removed 0 bases from V and 5 bases from J; junction bases left unmatched: 6. This CDR3 region has 15 residues. The CDR3 loop is CASSLGAGEIDTQYF. The CDR3 coding sequence is TGCGCCAGCAGCTTGGGTGCGGGAGAGATAGATACGCAGTATTTT.

The chain uses TRBV4-1 and TRBJ1-4, with 8 bases matching TRBD1. Germline trimming cut 2 bases from V and 8 bases from J; bases unmatched to any gene: 10. The CDR3 sequence is 16 residues long. Germline V gene data show CDR1 as MGHRA and CDR2 as YSYEKL. CDR3: CASSQPDRAFREKLFF. The CDR3 DNA reads TGCGCCAGCAGCCAACCGGACAGGGCGTTTCGAGAAAAACTGTTTTTT.

Written as DNA, the CDR3 is TGCAGCGTTAGGACAGGTTTCTACGAGCAGTACTTC. Residues: CSVRTGFYEQYF. This rearrangement joins TRBV29-1 to TRBJ2-7; 7 bases fit TRBD1. CDR1 and CDR2 from the germline V gene are SQVTM and ANQGSEA. Unmatched junction bases numbered 4, after V lost 5 bases and J lost 3 bases. The CDR3 spans 12 residues.

The chain recombines TRBV19 with TRBJ2-3, with unresolved D. This CDR3 region has 14 residues. Germline-derived CDR1 and CDR2 are LNHDA and SQIVND (reference sequence). Deletions cut 0 bases from V and 2 bases from J, with 6 bases between. The CDR3 is CASSIDRPTDTQYF. The CDR3, as DNA: TGTGCCAGTAGTATAGACAGGCCCACAGATACGCAGTATTTT.

This rearrangement joins TRBV28 to TRBJ2-6, with D possibly TRBD1 on 5 matching bases. Germline-derived CDR1 and CDR2 are MDHEN and SYDVKM. This CDR3 contains 14 residues. Between the trimmed V and J ends, which lost 4 bases and 14 bases, there was a span of 18 bases. CDR3 amino acids: CASSSVQVIYFLTF. Written as DNA, the CDR3 is TGTGCCAGCAGTTCGGTACAGGTCATTTATTTCCTGACTTTC.

Worth noting for this clone: The same CDR3 arises from other DNA sequences in this sample as well. J is TRBJ2-1 and V is TRBV6-1; weak D call: TRBD2 (7 bases). The CDR3 is made up of 18 amino acids. The germline V and J ends were trimmed by 4 bases and 0 bases, with 19 bases remaining between them. Germline loops: CDR1 MNHNS, CDR2 SASEGT. CDR3 coding DNA: TGTGCCAGCAGTGCTAGGGGGGGAAGCGGGGCCTCCTACAATGAGCAGTTCTTC. Translating gives CASSARGGSGASYNEQFF.

The V gene is TRBV28, the J gene TRBJ2-5; no firm D call. The V end was cut by 8 bases, the J end by 1 base, with 11 bases between. In germline, CDR1 is MDHEN, CDR2 SYDVKM. The CDR3 has 13 residues. DNA of the CDR3: TGTGCCAGCGCAATAGGCGGCCAAGAGACCCAGTACTTC. The encoded protein is CASAIGGQETQYF.

With regard to this clone: One junction end disagrees with the germline gene, perhaps due to a read error. The V gene is TRBV30, the J gene TRBJ2-1, with 8 bases fitting TRBD1. Germline values: CDR1 GTSNPN, CDR2 SVGIG (reference sequence). The length of the CDR3 is 12 residues. CDR3 in amino acids: CAWERRGQEQLF. CDR3 in DNA: TGTGCCTGGGAGCGCAGGGGGCAGGAGCAGCTCTTC.